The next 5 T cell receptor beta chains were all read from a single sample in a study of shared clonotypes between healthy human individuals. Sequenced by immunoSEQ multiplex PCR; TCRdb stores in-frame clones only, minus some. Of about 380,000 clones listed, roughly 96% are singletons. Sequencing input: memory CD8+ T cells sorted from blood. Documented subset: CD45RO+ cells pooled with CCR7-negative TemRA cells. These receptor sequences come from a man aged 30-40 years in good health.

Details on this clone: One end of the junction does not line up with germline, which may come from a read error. The CDR3 sequence is CASSLTTSGRNLTGELFF. The CDR3 DNA reads TGTGCTAGCAGCTTAACGACTAGCGGGAGGAATCTCACCGGGGAGCTGTTTTTT. This sequence joins TRBV7-7 and TRBJ2-2, with 13 bases lining up with TRBD2. CDR3 length equals 18 residues. Germline loops: CDR1 SSHAT, CDR2 FNYEAQ (reference sequence).

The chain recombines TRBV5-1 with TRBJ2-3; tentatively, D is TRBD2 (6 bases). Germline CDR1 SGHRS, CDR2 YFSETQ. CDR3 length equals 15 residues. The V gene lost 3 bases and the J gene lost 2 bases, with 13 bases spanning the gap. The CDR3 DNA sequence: TGCGCCAGCAGCTCCCGGGAGACGAACACAGATACGCAGTATTTT. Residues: CASSSRETNTDTQYF.

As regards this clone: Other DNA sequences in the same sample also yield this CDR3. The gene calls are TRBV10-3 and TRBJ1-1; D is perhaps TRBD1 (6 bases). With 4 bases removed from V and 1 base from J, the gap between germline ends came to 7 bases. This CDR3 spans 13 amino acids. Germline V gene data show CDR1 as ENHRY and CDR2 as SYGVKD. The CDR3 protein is CAISAGQNTEAFF. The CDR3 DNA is TGTGCCATCAGTGCGGGACAGAACACTGAAGCTTTCTTT.

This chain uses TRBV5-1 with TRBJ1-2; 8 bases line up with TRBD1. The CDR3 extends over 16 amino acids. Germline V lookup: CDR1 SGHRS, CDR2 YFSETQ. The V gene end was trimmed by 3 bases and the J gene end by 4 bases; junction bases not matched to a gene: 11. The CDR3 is CASSSVDREGGYGYTF. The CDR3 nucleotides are TGCGCCAGCAGCTCGGTGGACAGGGAGGGTGGCTATGGCTACACCTTC.

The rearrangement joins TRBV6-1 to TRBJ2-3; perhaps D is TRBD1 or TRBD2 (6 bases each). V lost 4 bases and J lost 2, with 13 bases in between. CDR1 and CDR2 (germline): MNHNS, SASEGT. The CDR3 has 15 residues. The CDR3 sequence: CASSVSGATTDTQYF. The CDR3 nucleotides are TGTGCCAGCAGTGTATCGGGGGCCACCACAGATACGCAGTATTTT.